Listed below are T cell receptor beta chains from one sample, sequenced in a study of control samples from healthy donors and cancer patients. Produced via immunoSEQ multiplex PCR; TCRdb's table is partial and in-frame only. Of about 150,000 clones listed, about 94% were seen once; the top ten hold 4.5% to 6%. The specimen sequenced was blood. These receptors all stem from a man in his forties in good health. CDR3s leave out the opening cysteine and the closing phenylalanine or tryptophan. The order of the fields is CDR3 length, D gene, J gene, V gene, CDR3 protein. D genes are given only for firm matches.

13 . TRBJ1-1 TRBV5-6 ASSLGQIMNTEAF
13 TRBD2 TRBJ2-7 TRBV5-1 ASSSGGQFGDEQY
13 . TRBJ1-4 TRBV7-8 ASSLEETVNEKLF
13 . TRBJ1-5 TRBV7-8 ASSLGVVTGQPQH
13 TRBD1 TRBJ1-2 TRBV2 ASRTTGGRLNGYT
11 . TRBJ1-2 TRBV6-6 ASTEAEPYGYT
13 TRBD2 TRBJ2-1 TRBV13 ASSWGLAGANEQF
14 . TRBJ2-2 TRBV5-1 ASSSGANTNTGELF
13 TRBD1 TRBJ1-1 TRBV19 ASSTRRGPITEAF
9 TRBD2 TRBJ2-4 TRBV11-1 ASSSGRLQY
14 . TRBJ2-2 TRBV4-1 ASSQANLMNTGELF
12 . TRBJ1-5 TRBV15 ATSPGGNNQPQH